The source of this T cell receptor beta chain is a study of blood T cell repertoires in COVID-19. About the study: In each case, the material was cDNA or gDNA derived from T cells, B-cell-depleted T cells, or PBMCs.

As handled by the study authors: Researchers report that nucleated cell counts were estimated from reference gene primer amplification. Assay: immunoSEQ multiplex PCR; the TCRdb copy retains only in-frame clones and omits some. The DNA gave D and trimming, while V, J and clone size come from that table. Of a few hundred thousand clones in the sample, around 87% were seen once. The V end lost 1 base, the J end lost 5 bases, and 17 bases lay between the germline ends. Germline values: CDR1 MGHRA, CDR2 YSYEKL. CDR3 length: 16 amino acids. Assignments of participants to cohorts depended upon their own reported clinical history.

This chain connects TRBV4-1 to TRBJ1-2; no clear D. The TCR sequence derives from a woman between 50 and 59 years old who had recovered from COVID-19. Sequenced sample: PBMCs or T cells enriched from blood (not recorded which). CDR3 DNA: TGCGCCAGCAGCCAAGCGACTGGCGGGAGGGTTTATGGCTACACCTTC. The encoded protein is CASSQATGGRVYGYTF.